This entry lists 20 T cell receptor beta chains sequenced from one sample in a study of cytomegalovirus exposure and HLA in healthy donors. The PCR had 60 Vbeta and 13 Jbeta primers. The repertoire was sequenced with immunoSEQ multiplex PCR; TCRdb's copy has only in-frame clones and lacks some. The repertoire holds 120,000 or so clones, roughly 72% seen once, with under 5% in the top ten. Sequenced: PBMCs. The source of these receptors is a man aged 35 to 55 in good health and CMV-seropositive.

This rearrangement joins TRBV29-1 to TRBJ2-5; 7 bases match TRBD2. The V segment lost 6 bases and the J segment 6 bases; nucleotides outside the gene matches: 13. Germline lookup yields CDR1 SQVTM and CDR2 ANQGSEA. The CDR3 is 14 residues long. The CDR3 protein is CSVNLVGGSQTQYF. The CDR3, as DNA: TGCAGCGTCAACCTGGTAGGCGGGAGCCAGACCCAGTACTTC. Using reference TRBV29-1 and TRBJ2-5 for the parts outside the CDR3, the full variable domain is SAVISQKPSRDICQRGTSLTIQCQVDSQVTMMFWYRQQPGQSLTLIATANQGSEATYESGFVIDKFPISRPNLTFSTLTVSNMSPEDSSIYLCSVNLVGGSQTQYFGPGTRLLVL.

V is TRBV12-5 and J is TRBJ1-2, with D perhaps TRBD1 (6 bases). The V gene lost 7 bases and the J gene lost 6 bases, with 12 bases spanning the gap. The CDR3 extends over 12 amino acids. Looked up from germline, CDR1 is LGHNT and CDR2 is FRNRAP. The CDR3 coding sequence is TGTGCTAGTGACGGGGGGCAGAATGGCTACACCTTC. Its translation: CASDGGQNGYTF.

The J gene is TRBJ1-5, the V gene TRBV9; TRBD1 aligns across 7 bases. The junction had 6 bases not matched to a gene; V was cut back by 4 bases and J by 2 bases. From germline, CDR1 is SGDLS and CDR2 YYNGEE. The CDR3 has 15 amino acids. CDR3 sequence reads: CASSKGTGGNQPQHF. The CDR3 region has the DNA TGTGCCAGCAGCAAAGGTACAGGGGGCAATCAGCCCCAGCATTTT.

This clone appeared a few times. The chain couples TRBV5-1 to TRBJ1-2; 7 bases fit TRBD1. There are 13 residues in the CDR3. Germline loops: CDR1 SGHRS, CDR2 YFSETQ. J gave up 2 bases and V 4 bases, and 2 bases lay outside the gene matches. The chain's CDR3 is CASSEQGNYGYTF. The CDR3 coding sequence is TGCGCCAGCAGCGAACAGGGGAACTATGGCTACACCTTC.

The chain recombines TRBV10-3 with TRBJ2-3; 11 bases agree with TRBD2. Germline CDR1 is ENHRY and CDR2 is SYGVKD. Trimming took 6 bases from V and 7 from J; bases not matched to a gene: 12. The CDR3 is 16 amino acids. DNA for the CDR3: TGTGCCATCAGCCCCGGCTCTAGCGGGGGGAAGTATACGCAGTATTTT. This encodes CAISPGSSGGKYTQYF.

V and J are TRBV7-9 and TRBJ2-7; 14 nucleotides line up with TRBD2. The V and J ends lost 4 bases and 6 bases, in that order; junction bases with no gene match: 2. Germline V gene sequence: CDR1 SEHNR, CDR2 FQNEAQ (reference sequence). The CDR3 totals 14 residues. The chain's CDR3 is CASSSGLAGGEQYF. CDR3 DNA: TGTGCCAGCAGCTCCGGACTAGCGGGGGGCGAGCAGTACTTC.

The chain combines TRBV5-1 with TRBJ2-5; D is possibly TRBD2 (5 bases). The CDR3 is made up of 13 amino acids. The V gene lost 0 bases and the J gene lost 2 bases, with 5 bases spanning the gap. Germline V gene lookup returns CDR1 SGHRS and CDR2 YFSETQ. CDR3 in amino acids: CASSLERQETQYF. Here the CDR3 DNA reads TGCGCCAGCAGCTTGGAGCGGCAAGAGACCCAGTACTTC.

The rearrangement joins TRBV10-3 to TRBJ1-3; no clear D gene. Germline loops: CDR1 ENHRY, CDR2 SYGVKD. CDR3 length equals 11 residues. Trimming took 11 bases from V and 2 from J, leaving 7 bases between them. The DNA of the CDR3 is TGTGCCGTCCAGACTGGAAACACCATATATTTT. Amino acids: CAVQTGNTIYF.

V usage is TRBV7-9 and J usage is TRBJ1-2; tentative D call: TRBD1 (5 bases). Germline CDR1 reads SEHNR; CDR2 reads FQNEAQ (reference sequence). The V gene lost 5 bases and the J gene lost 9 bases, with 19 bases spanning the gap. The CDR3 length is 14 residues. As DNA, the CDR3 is TGTGCCAGCAGCCCTAACAGACAGTCTTCACGCTACACCTTC. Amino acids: CASSPNRQSSRYTF. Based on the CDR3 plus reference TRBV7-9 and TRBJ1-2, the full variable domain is DTGVSQNPRHKITKRGQNVTFRCDPISEHNRLYWYRQTLGQGPEFLTYFQNEAQLEKSRLLSDRFSAERPKGSFSTLEIQRTEQGDSAMYLCASSPNRQSSRYTFGSGTRLTVV.

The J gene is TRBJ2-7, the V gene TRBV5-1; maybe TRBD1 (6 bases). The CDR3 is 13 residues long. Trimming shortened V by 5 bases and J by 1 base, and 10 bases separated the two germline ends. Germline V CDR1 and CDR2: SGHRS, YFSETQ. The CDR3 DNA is TGCGCCAGCAGACTGACAGGATCCTACGAGCAGTACTTC. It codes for CASRLTGSYEQYF.

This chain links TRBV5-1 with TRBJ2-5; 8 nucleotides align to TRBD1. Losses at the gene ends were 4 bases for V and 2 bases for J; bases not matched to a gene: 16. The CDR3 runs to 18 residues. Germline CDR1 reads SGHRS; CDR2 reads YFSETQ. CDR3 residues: CASSRTRFSGGTQETQYF. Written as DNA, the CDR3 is TGCGCCAGCAGCCGGACGAGGTTTTCAGGGGGCACACAAGAGACCCAGTACTTC.

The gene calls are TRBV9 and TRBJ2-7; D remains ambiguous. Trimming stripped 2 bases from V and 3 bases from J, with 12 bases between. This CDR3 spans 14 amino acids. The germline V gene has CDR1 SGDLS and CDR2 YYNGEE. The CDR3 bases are TGTGCCAGCAGCGTCAGCGTACCAAACTACGAGCAGTACTTC. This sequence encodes CASSVSVPNYEQYF.

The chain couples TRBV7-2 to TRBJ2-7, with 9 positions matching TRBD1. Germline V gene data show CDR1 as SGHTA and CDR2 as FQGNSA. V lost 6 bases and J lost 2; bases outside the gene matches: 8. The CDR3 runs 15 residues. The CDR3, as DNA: TGTGCCAGCAGTGAAATTCGGACAGGGGCCTACGAGCAGTACTTC. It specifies CASSEIRTGAYEQYF.

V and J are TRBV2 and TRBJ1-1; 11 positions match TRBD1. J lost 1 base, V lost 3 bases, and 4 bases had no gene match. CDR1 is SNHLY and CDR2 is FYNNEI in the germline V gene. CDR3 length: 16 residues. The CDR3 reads CASSEWDRGRNTEAFF. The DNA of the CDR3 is TGTGCCAGCAGTGAGTGGGACAGGGGGAGGAACACTGAAGCTTTCTTT.

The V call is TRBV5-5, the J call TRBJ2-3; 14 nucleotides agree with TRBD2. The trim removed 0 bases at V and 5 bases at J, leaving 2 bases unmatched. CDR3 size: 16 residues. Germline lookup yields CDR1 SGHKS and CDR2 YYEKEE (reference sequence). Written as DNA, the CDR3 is TGTGCCAGCAGCTTGGGACTAGCGGGGGGGCTAGATACGCAGTATTTT. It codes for CASSLGLAGGLDTQYF.

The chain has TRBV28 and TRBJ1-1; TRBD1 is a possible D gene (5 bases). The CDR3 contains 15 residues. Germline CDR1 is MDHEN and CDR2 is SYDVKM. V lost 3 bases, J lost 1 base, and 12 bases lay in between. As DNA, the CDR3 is TGTGCCAGCAGTTTTAACCAGGGCAGGAACACTGAAGCTTTCTTT. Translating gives CASSFNQGRNTEAFF.

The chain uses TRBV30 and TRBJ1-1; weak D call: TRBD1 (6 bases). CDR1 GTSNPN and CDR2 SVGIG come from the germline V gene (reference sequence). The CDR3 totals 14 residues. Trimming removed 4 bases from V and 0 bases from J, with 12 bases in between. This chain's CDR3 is CAWKGGLMNTEAFF. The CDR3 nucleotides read TGTGCCTGGAAGGGGGGGCTTATGAACACTGAAGCTTTCTTT.

Written as DNA, the CDR3 is TGTGCCAGCAGCTTGGGCAGGGTGAACCCTTATGGCTACACCTTC. Its protein product is CASSLGRVNPYGYTF. This chain joins TRBV5-6 and TRBJ1-2, with D maybe TRBD1 (5 bases). The V gene's germline CDR1 is SGHDT and CDR2 YYEEEE. This CDR3 contains 15 residues. Trimming took off 0 bases at V and 5 bases at J, with 14 bases between the two ends.

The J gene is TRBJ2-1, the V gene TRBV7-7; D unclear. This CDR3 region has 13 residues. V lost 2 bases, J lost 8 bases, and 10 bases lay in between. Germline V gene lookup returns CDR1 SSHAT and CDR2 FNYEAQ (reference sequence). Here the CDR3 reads CASSLSAVDEQFF. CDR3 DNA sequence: TGTGCCAGCAGCTTATCTGCGGTCGATGAGCAGTTCTTC.

CDR3 amino acids: CASSLAGMLNQPQHF. CDR3 DNA sequence: TGCGCCAGCAGCTTGGCCGGGATGCTTAACCAGCCCCAGCATTTT. The chain links TRBV5-1 to TRBJ1-5; D is unclear. Trimming left V 0 bases short and J 7 bases short, with 14 bases between. The length of the CDR3 is 15 residues. Germline CDR1 reads SGHRS; CDR2 reads YFSETQ.